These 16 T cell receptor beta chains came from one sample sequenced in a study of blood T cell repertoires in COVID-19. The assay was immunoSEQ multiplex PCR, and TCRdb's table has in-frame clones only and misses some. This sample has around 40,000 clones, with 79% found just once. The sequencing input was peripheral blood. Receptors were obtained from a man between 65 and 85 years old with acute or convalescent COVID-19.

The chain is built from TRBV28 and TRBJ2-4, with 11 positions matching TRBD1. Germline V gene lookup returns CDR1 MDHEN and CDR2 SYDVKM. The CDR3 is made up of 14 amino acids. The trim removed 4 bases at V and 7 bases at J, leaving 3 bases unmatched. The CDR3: CASSSGTGGNIQYF. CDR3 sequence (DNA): TGTGCCAGCAGTTCCGGGACAGGGGGGAACATTCAGTACTTC. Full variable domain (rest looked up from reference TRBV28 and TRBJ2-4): DVKVTQSSRYLVKRTGEKVFLECVQDMDHENMFWYRQDPGLGLRLIYFSYDVKMKEKGDIPEGYSVSREKKERFSLILESASTNQTSMYLCASSSGTGGNIQYFGAGTRLSVL.

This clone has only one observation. The CDR3 reads CASSLGGGPGGEQYF. In nucleotides, the CDR3 is TGTGCCAGCAGCTTAGGGGGCGGGCCGGGGGGCGAGCAGTACTTC. The chain carries TRBV7-6 and TRBJ2-7; TRBD2 matches 7 bases. J gave up 6 bases and V 1 base, and 9 bases lay outside the gene matches. The CDR3 sequence is 15 residues long. Per germline, CDR1 SGHVS and CDR2 FNYEAQ.

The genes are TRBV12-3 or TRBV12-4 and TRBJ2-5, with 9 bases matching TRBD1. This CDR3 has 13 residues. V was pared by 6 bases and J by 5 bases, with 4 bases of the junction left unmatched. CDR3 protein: CASRYRGRETQYF. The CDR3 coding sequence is TGTGCCAGCAGATACAGGGGGCGCGAGACCCAGTACTTC.

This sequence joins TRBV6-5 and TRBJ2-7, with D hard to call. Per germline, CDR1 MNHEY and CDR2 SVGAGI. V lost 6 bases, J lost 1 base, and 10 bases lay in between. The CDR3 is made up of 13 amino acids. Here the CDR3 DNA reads TGTGCCAGCAGCCCGACACCATCCTACGAGCAGTACTTC. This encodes CASSPTPSYEQYF.

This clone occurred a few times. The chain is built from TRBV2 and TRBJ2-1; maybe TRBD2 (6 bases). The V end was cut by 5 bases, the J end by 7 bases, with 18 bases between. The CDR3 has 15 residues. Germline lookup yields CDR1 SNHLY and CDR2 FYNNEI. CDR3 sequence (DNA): TGTGCCAGCAGTTCCACCGGGAGTGACCGGAATGAGCAGTTCTTC. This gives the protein CASSSTGSDRNEQFF.

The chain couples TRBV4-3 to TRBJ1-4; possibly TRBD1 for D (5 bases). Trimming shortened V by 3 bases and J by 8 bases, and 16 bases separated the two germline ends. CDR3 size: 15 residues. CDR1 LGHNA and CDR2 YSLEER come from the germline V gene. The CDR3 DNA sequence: TGCGCCAGCAGCCAGTCACACGGGGGTAACGAAAAACTGTTTTTT. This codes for CASSQSHGGNEKLFF.

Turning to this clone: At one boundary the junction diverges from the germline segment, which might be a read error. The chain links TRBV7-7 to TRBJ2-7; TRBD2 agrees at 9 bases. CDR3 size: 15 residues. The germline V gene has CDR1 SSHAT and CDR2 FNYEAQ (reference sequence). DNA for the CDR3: TGTGCTAGCAGCTTAGGAGCGGGAGGCTCCTACGAGCAGTACTTC. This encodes CASSLGAGGSYEQYF.

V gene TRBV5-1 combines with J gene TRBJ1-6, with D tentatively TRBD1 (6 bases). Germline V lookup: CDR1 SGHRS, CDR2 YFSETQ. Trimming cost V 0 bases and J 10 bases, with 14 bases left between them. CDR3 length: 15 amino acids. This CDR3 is CASSLALRGYSPLHF. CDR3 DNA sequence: TGCGCCAGCAGCTTGGCTCTCAGGGGTTACTCACCCCTCCACTTT. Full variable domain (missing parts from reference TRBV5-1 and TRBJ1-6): KAGVTQTPRYLIKTRGQQVTLSCSPISGHRSVSWYQQTPGQGLQFLFEYFSETQRNKGNFPGRFSGRQFSNSRSEMNVSTLELGDSALYLCASSLALRGYSPLHFGNGTRLTVT.

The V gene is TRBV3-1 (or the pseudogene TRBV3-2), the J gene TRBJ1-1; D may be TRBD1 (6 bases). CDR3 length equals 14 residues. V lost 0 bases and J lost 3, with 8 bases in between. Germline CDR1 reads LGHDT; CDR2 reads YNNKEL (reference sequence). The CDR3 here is CASSQEYRDTEAFF. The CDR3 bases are TGTGCCAGCAGCCAAGAGTACAGGGACACTGAAGCTTTCTTT.

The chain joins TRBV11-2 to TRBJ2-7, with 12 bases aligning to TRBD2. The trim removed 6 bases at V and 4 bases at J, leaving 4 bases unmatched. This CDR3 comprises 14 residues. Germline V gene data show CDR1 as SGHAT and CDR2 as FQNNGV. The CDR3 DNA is TGTGCCAGCAGTTGGACTAGCGGGAAATACGAGCAGTACTTC. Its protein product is CASSWTSGKYEQYF.

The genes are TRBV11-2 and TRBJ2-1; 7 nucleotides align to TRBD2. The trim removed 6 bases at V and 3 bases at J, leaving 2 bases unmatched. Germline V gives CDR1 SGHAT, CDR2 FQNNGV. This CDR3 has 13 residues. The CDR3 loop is CASRQRDYNEQFF. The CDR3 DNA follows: TGTGCCAGCAGGCAGCGGGACTACAATGAGCAGTTCTTC.

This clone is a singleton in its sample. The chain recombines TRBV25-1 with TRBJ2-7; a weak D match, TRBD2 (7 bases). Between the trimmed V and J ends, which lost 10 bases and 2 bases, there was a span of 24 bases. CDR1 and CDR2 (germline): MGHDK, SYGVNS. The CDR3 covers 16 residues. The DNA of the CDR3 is TGTGCCACGAGGGGGACGGGATATCGGGAGGCCTACGAGCAGTACTTC. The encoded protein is CATRGTGYREAYEQYF.

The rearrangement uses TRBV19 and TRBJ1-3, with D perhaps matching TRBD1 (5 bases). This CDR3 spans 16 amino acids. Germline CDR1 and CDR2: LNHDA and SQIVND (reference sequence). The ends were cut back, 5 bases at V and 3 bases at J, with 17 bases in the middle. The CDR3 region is CASSQQVSMSGNTIYF. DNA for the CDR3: TGTGCCAGTAGTCAACAGGTGTCTATGAGTGGAAACACCATATATTTT.

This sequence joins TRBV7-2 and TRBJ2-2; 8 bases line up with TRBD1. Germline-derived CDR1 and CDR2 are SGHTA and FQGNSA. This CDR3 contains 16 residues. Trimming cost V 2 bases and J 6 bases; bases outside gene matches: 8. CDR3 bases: TGTGCCAGCAGCTTATACGGCAGGGGGCGATCCGGGGAGCTGTTTTTT. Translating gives CASSLYGRGRSGELFF.

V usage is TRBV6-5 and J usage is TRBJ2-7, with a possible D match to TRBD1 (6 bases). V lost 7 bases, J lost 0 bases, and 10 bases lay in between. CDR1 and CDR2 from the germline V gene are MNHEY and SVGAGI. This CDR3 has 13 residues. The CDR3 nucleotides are TGTGCCAGCATCAAAGGGGGCTCCTACGAGCAGTACTTC. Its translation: CASIKGGSYEQYF.

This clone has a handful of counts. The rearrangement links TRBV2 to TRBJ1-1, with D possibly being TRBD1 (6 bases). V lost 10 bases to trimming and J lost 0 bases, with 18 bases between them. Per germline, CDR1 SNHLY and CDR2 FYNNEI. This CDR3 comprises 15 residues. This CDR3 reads CAILPRQAMNTEAFF. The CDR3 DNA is TGTGCCATCCTCCCTCGACAGGCGATGAACACTGAAGCTTTCTTT. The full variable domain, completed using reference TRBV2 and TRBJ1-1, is EPEVTQTPSHQVTQMGQEVILRCVPISNHLYFYWYRQILGQKVEFLVSFYNNEISEKSEIFDDQFSVERPDGSNFTLKIRSTKLEDSAMYFCAILPRQAMNTEAFFGQGTRLTVV.